The 27 T cell receptor beta chains presented below share a single source sample, sequenced in a study of CD8+ T cells in alopecia areata. Treatment of the sample: oral pan-JAK inhibitor, 5-10 mg twice daily. TCR sequencing used cDNA made by reverse transcription of extracted RNA. The method was immunoSEQ multiplex PCR; TCRdb's version includes in-frame clones alone and lacks a portion of them. The sample has 35,000 to 50,000 clones, roughly 65% seen once. Sequences were derived from CD8+ T cells sorted from blood, sampled at week 4, from a patient treated with tofacitinib. Receptor source: a human donor with alopecia areata.

This clone occurred a few times. The rearrangement joins TRBV29-1 to TRBJ1-1; D is unclear. This CDR3 spans 11 amino acids. V was cut by 5 bases and J by 5 bases, with 9 bases left in between. CDR1 and CDR2 from the germline V gene are SQVTM and ANQGSEA. DNA for the CDR3: TGCAGCGTTCTGTTTAGGACTGAAGCTTTCTTT. Protein product: CSVLFRTEAFF.

V usage is TRBV25-1 and J usage is TRBJ2-7; D may be TRBD2 (5 bases). Trimming removed 5 bases at V and 1 base at J, with 12 bases between. The CDR3 totals 14 residues. The V gene's germline CDR1 is MGHDK and CDR2 SYGVNS. DNA of the CDR3: TGTGCCAGCAGTTCACGGACTTGGTCCTACGAGCAGTACTTC. It translates to CASSSRTWSYEQYF.

The rearrangement joins TRBV29-1 to TRBJ2-3; D possibly corresponds to TRBD1 (5 bases). The CDR3 has 15 residues. V lost 1 base and J lost 4, with 15 bases in between. CDR1 is SQVTM and CDR2 is ANQGSEA in the germline V gene. The CDR3 is CSVEGGHQGADTQYF. The CDR3 region has the DNA TGCAGCGTTGAAGGTGGGCACCAAGGGGCAGATACGCAGTATTTT.

The chain combines TRBV15 with TRBJ2-2, with D possibly called TRBD1 or TRBD2 (5 bases each). This CDR3 spans 17 amino acids. Germline V CDR1 and CDR2: LNHNV, YYDKDF (reference sequence). Trimming removed 5 bases at V and 4 bases at J, with 20 bases between. CDR3 sequence (DNA): TGTGCCACCAGCCGGATGGGGACGCTGGGGTCCACCGGGGAGCTGTTTTTT. Its translation is CATSRMGTLGSTGELFF.

The chain employs TRBV2 and TRBJ2-1; 11 bases map to TRBD1. The CDR3 loop spans 16 amino acids. Germline V gene lookup returns CDR1 SNHLY and CDR2 FYNNEI. The V and J ends lost 6 bases and 5 bases, in that order; junction bases with no gene match: 9. CDR3 residues: CASRGIGTGGDNEQFF. CDR3 DNA: TGTGCCAGCAGGGGTATCGGGACAGGGGGAGACAATGAGCAGTTCTTC.

This rearrangement joins TRBV9 to TRBJ2-2; no clear D gene. The CDR3 consists of 12 residues. In germline, CDR1 is SGDLS, CDR2 YYNGEE. V lost 4 bases and J lost 2, with 3 bases in between. The CDR3 here is CASSHNTGELFF. For the CDR3, the DNA is TGTGCCAGCAGCCACAACACCGGGGAGCTGTTTTTT.

V is TRBV4-1 and J is TRBJ2-7, with D tentatively TRBD1 or TRBD2 (5 bases each). Deletions cut 3 bases from V and 2 bases from J, with 14 bases between. Germline V gene data show CDR1 as MGHRA and CDR2 as YSYEKL. The CDR3 covers 15 residues. The CDR3 loop is CASSQATGTTYEQYF. As DNA, the CDR3 is TGCGCCAGCAGCCAGGCAACCGGGACGACCTACGAGCAGTACTTC.

The chain employs TRBV19 and TRBJ2-5; D may be TRBD2 (6 bases). CDR1 is LNHDA and CDR2 is SQIVND in the germline V gene (reference sequence). There are 13 residues in the CDR3. V lost 6 bases and J 7 bases, leaving 15 bases between the germline ends. The CDR3 protein is CASRVASEATQYF. The CDR3 nucleotides are TGTGCCAGTAGGGTTGCTAGCGAAGCGACCCAGTACTTC.

This clone appeared a single time. The chain links TRBV15 to TRBJ2-7; 7 positions agree with TRBD1. Germline values: CDR1 LNHNV, CDR2 YYDKDF (reference sequence). The CDR3 loop spans 14 amino acids. Trimming at V came to 5 bases and at J to 3 bases, leaving 7 bases not matched to a gene. The CDR3 reads CATSEGTAGYEQYF. CDR3 bases: TGTGCCACCAGCGAGGGGACAGCAGGCTACGAGCAGTACTTC.

The V call is TRBV29-1, the J call TRBJ2-3, with 9 bases aligning to TRBD2. Looked up from germline, CDR1 is SQVTM and CDR2 is ANQGSEA. This CDR3 has 14 residues. With V trimmed by 7 bases and J by 6 bases, 11 bases remained unmatched. CDR3 sequence reads: CSGKAGGLMDTQYF. DNA for the CDR3: TGCAGCGGAAAAGCGGGGGGCCTAATGGATACGCAGTATTTT.

The rearrangement joins TRBV29-1 to TRBJ1-3; D gene unclear. Looked up from germline, CDR1 is SQVTM and CDR2 is ANQGSEA. The CDR3 loop spans 15 amino acids. With 0 bases removed from V and 1 base from J, the gap between germline ends came to 10 bases. In nucleotides, the CDR3 is TGCAGCGTTGAAGAGGAACAGAATTCTGGAAACACCATATATTTT. It yields the protein CSVEEEQNSGNTIYF.

Of note for this clone: This sample also contains other DNA sequences that code for the same CDR3. The chain carries TRBV4-3 and TRBJ1-1; unclear D gene. The V and J ends lost 1 base and 4 bases respectively, with 4 bases between them. CDR1 is LGHNA and CDR2 is YSLEER in the germline V gene. CDR3 length equals 12 residues. CDR3 in amino acids: CASSQGSTEAFF. DNA for the CDR3: TGCGCCAGCAGCCAAGGGAGCACTGAAGCTTTCTTT.

The V call is TRBV4-1, the J call TRBJ2-5; D unresolved. V was cut by 0 bases and J by 1 base, with 9 bases left in between. The CDR3 runs 15 residues. CDR1 MGHRA and CDR2 YSYEKL come from the germline V gene. The CDR3 DNA follows: TGCGCCAGCAGCCAAGATGCAGGCCCCCAAGAGACCCAGTACTTC. This encodes CASSQDAGPQETQYF.

This clone was detected a few times. The CDR3 sequence: CASSTLRDEQFF. The CDR3 region has the DNA TGTGCCAGCAGCACCCTACGTGATGAGCAGTTCTTC. V is TRBV7-9 and J is TRBJ2-1, with unresolved D. The CDR3 sequence is 12 residues long. Per the germline V gene, CDR1 is SEHNR and CDR2 is FQNEAQ (reference sequence). Trimming stripped 5 bases from V and 8 bases from J, with 10 bases between.

This clone was counted a single time. The gene calls are TRBV5-1 and TRBJ1-1; no clear D gene. Trimming cost V 0 bases and J 1 base, with 10 bases left between them. Germline values: CDR1 SGHRS, CDR2 YFSETQ. This CDR3 has 15 amino acids. CDR3 sequence: CASSLGEGPNTEAFF. CDR3 in DNA: TGCGCCAGCAGCTTGGGAGAGGGCCCGAACACTGAAGCTTTCTTT.

This rearrangement joins TRBV19 to TRBJ2-3, with TRBD1 as a possible D gene (6 bases). V lost 5 bases to trimming and J lost 3 bases, with 21 bases between them. The length of the CDR3 is 17 residues. From germline, CDR1 is LNHDA and CDR2 SQIVND (reference sequence). The CDR3 sequence: CASSLFDWGQGTDTQYF. In nucleotides, the CDR3 is TGTGCCAGTAGTCTCTTCGACTGGGGGCAGGGAACAGATACGCAGTATTTT.

The chain combines TRBV29-1 with TRBJ2-2; no definite D call. Germline V gene lookup returns CDR1 SQVTM and CDR2 ANQGSEA. With 2 bases removed from V and 2 bases from J, the gap between germline ends came to 6 bases. This CDR3 region has 13 residues. This CDR3 is CSVEQQNTGELFF. The CDR3 DNA reads TGCAGCGTTGAACAACAAAACACCGGGGAGCTGTTTTTT.

The chain is built from TRBV7-2 and TRBJ2-1; D ambiguous. Germline assignment: CDR1 SGHTA and CDR2 FQGNSA. With 4 bases removed from V and 6 bases from J, the gap between germline ends came to 7 bases. The CDR3 has 12 amino acids. CDR3 sequence: CASSSPGNEQFF. The CDR3 bases are TGTGCCAGCAGCTCACCGGGCAATGAGCAGTTCTTC.

As to this clone: The junction differs from germline at one of its ends, possibly a read error. The chain has TRBV7-9 and TRBJ1-2, with 10 bases that match TRBD1. Germline lookup yields CDR1 SEHNR and CDR2 FQNEAQ (reference sequence). The CDR3 consists of 17 residues. The DNA for the CDR3 is TGTGCCAGCAGCCTAGCTAGTCGGGACAGGGGATACTATGGCTACACCTTC. Residues: CASSLASRDRGYYGYTF. The variable domain in full, with the rest retrieved from reference TRBV7-9 and TRBJ1-2, is DTGVSQNPRHKITKRGQNVTFRCDPISEHNRLYWYRQTLGQGPEFLTYFQNEAQLEKSRLLSDRFSAERPKGSFSTLEIQRTEQGDSAMYLCASSLASRDRGYYGYTFGSGTRLTVV.

This clone was seen more than once but under ten times. The rearrangement links TRBV7-9 to TRBJ2-7, with D unclear. The germline V and J ends were trimmed by 3 bases and 9 bases, with 15 bases remaining between them. Germline V gene lookup returns CDR1 SEHNR and CDR2 FQNEAQ (reference sequence). There are 13 residues in the CDR3. The CDR3 reads CASSLEMVSGQYF. DNA of the CDR3: TGTGCCAGCAGCTTGGAAATGGTGTCCGGGCAGTACTTC.

This chain joins TRBV30 and TRBJ1-2, with 7 bases aligning to TRBD1. J was trimmed by 6 bases and V by 5 bases; bases with no gene match: 6. CDR1 and CDR2 (germline): GTSNPN, SVGIG (reference sequence). The CDR3 spans 12 residues. The CDR3 sequence is CAWDTGDDGYTF. CDR3 in DNA: TGTGCCTGGGACACAGGGGACGATGGCTACACCTTC.

This clone was observed a few times. V gene TRBV7-6 combines with J gene TRBJ2-1; weak D call: TRBD2 (5 bases). This CDR3 region has 13 residues. The germline CDR1 and CDR2 sequences are SGHVS and FNYEAQ. V lost 2 bases to trimming and J lost 6 bases, with 8 bases between them. Here the CDR3 DNA reads TGTGCCAGCAGCTTAACTAGGATCAATGAGCAGTTCTTC. It is translated as CASSLTRINEQFF. Variable domain in full (rest from reference TRBV7-6 and TRBJ2-1): GAGVSQSPRYKVTKRGQDVALRCDPISGHVSLYWYRQALGQGPEFLTYFNYEAQQDKSGLPNDRFSAERPEGSISTLTIQRTEQRDSAMYRCASSLTRINEQFFGPGTRLTVL.

The rearrangement joins TRBV18 to TRBJ2-7; D possibly corresponds to TRBD1 (7 bases). V lost 2 bases to trimming and J lost 2 bases, with 10 bases between them. The germline V gene has CDR1 KGHSH and CDR2 LQKENI. CDR3 length: 14 residues. CDR3 amino acids: CASSPAGQTYEQYF. DNA of the CDR3: TGTGCCAGCTCACCAGCGGGACAGACCTACGAGCAGTACTTC. The full variable domain, in which reference TRBV18 and TRBJ2-7 provide the parts outside the CDR3, is NAGVMQNPRHLVRRRGQEARLRCSPMKGHSHVYWYRQLPEEGLKFMVYLQKENIIDESGMPKERFSAEFPKEGPSILRIQQVVRGDSAAYFCASSPAGQTYEQYFGPGTRLTVT.

The chain employs TRBV18 and TRBJ2-1; D remains ambiguous. V lost 3 bases, J lost 7 bases, and 16 bases lay in between. CDR1 is KGHSH and CDR2 is LQKENI in the germline V gene. The CDR3 covers 15 residues. The CDR3, as DNA: TGTGCCAGCTCACCGCCCTGGTCTTCAAGGAATGAGCAGTTCTTC. Its protein is CASSPPWSSRNEQFF. Full variable domain (remainder filled in from reference TRBV18 and TRBJ2-1): NAGVMQNPRHLVRRRGQEARLRCSPMKGHSHVYWYRQLPEEGLKFMVYLQKENIIDESGMPKERFSAEFPKEGPSILRIQQVVRGDSAAYFCASSPPWSSRNEQFFGPGTRLTVL.

The sample holds many counts of this clone. J is TRBJ2-1 and V is TRBV13; 12 nucleotides agree with TRBD2. CDR1 and CDR2 from the germline V gene are PRHDT and FYEKMQ (reference sequence). The V segment lost 5 bases and the J segment 10 bases; nucleotides outside the gene matches: 6. The CDR3 is 14 amino acids. This chain's CDR3 is CASSTLAGGPEQFF. CDR3 DNA sequence: TGTGCCAGCAGCACCCTAGCGGGGGGGCCCGAGCAGTTCTTC. The entire variable domain, with the rest obtained from reference TRBV13 and TRBJ2-1, is as follows: AAGVIQSPRHLIKEKRETATLKCYPIPRHDTVYWYQQGPGQDPQFLISFYEKMQSDKGSIPDRFSAQQFSDYHSELNMSSLELGDSALYFCASSTLAGGPEQFFGPGTRLTVL.

The chain employs TRBV28 and TRBJ2-5; D not resolved. The CDR3 has 15 amino acids. Between the trimmed V and J ends, which lost 7 bases and 6 bases, there was a span of 21 bases. CDR1 MDHEN and CDR2 SYDVKM come from the germline V gene. CDR3 amino acids: CASTLDTLRTQTQYF. The DNA of the CDR3 is TGTGCCAGCACCCTCGACACCCTACGTACGCAGACCCAGTACTTC.

The gene calls are TRBV27 and TRBJ1-1; tentatively, D is TRBD1 (5 bases). The length of the CDR3 is 13 residues. The V gene's germline CDR1 is MNHEY and CDR2 SMNVEV (reference sequence). V was clipped by 3 bases and J by 5 bases, with 10 bases between them. In DNA, the CDR3 is TGTGCCAGCAGTTTTGGGGGGATGACTGAAGCTTTCTTT. Amino acid sequence: CASSFGGMTEAFF.